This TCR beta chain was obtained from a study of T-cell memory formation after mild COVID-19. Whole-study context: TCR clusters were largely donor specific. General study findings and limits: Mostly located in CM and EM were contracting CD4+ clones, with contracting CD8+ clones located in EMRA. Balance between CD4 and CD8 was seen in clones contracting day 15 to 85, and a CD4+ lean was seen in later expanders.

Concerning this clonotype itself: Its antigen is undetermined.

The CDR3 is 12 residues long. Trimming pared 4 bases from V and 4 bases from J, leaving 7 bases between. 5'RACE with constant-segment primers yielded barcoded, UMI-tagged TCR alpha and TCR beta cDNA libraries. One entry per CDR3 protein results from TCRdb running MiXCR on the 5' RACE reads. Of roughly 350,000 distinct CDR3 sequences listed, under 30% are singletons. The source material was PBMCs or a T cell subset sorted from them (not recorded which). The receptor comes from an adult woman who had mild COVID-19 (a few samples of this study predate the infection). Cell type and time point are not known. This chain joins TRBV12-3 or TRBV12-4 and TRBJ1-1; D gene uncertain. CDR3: CASSYDITEAFF. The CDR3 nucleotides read TGTGCCAGCAGTTACGACATCACTGAAGCTTTCTTT.